This T cell receptor beta chain was documented in a study of shared clonotypes between healthy human individuals. General study points: Sampling was confined to blood; repertoires within tissues likely differ.

The donors, all of them Caucasian adults, lived in Nashville, Tennessee. CD4+ cells underwent separation, giving CD45RA+ naive and CD45RA-negative memory subsets. The protocol was immunoSEQ multiplex PCR, while the TCRdb copy is restricted to in-frame clones and leaves out a portion. This sample yields some 1 million clones, of which more than 65% are seen a single time; about 1.5% belongs to the top ten. Germline CDR1 LGHNA, CDR2 YNFKEQ. CDR3 length: 13 amino acids. V was shortened by 4 bases and J by 3 bases, with 9 bases between the two germline ends. As regards this clone: Its target is not known.

The source material was memory CD4+ T cells sorted from blood. Subset indicated: CD45RA-negative fraction. The V call is TRBV4-2, the J call TRBJ2-5; D ambiguous. This receptor was obtained from a man aged 18-30 years in good health. CDR3 bases: TGTGCCAGCAGCCCGGGTCCGAAAGAGACCCAGTACTTC. This sequence encodes CASSPGPKETQYF.